This T cell receptor (beta chain) was recovered during a study of a mutant IDH1 vaccine in newly diagnosed glioma. V was pared by 3 bases and J by 4 bases, with 12 bases between. The CDR3 loop spans 14 amino acids. CDR1 and CDR2 (germline): MDHEN, SYDVKM. Documented time point: baseline, week 1 (first vaccination visit). The treatment is: pre-vaccination baseline after standard-of-care therapy. TCRdb keeps only in-frame clones here, not all; method: immunoSEQ multiplex PCR. This table holds just under 95,000 clones, roughly 78% found once. The source was PBMCs, collected from a glioma patient treated with radiotherapy, temozolomide or both. V usage is TRBV28 and J usage is TRBJ1-1, with D possibly being TRBD1 (5 bases). This sequence was found in a man aged 35 to 55 with glioma. As DNA, the CDR3 is TGTGCCAGCAGTTTGGCGGCAAGGGGCACTGAAGCTTTCTTT. Amino acid sequence: CASSLAARGTEAFF.